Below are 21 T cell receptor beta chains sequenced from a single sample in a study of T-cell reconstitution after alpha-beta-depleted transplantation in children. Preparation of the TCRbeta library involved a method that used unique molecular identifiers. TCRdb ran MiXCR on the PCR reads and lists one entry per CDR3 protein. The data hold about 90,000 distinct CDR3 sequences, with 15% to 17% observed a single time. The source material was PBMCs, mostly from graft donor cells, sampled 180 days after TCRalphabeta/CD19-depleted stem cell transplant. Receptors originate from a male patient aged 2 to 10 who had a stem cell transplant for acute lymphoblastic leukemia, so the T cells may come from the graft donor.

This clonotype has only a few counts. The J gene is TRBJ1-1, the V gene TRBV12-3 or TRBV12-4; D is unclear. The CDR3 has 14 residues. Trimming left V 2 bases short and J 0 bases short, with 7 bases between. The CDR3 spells CASSLLSMNTEAFF. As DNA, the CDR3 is TGTGCCAGCAGTTTACTTTCCATGAACACTGAAGCTTTCTTT.

This CDR3 reads CARKISRLAGVNEQFF. In nucleotides, the CDR3 is TGTGCCAGAAAAATCTCCAGACTAGCGGGAGTCAATGAGCAGTTCTTC. V gene TRBV27 combines with J gene TRBJ2-1, with TRBD2 identical over 12 bases. This CDR3 contains 16 residues. Germline CDR1 reads MNHEY; CDR2 reads SMNVEV (reference sequence). The V segment lost 9 bases and the J segment 6 bases; nucleotides outside the gene matches: 12.

CDR3 bases: TGTGCCAGCAGTTACGGCGGAGGGCGCAAAAACATTCAGTACTTC. Encoded protein: CASSYGGGRKNIQYF. This chain links TRBV6-5 with TRBJ2-4, with a possible D match to TRBD2 (6 bases). Trimming shortened V by 2 bases and J by 3 bases, and 11 bases separated the two germline ends. Germline CDR1 MNHEY, CDR2 SVGAGI. The CDR3 spans 15 residues.

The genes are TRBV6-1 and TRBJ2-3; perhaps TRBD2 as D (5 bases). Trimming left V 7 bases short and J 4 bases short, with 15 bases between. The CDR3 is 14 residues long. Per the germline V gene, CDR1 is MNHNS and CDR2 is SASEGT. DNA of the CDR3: TGTGCCAGCACCGCTCGGACTCCTGCAGATACGCAGTATTTT. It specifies CASTARTPADTQYF.

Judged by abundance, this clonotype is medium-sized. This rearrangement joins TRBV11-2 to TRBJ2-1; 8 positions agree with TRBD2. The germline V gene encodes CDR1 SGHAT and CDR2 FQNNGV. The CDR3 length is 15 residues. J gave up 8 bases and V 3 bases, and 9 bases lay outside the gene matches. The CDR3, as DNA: TGTGCCAGCAGCTTTGTCCGGGGGGGCCTCGATGAGCAGTTCTTC. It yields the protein CASSFVRGGLDEQFF. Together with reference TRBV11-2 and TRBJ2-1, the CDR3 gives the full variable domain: EAGVAQSPRYKIIEKRQSVAFWCNPISGHATLYWYQQILGQGPKLLIQFQNNGVVDDSQLPKDRFSAERLKGVDSTLKIQPAKLEDSAVYLCASSFVRGGLDEQFFGPGTRLTVL.

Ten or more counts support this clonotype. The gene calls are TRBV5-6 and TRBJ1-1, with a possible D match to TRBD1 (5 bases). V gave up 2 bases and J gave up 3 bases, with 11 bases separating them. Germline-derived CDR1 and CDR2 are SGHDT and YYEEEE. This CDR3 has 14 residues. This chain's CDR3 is CASSFQDIDTEAFF. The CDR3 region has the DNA TGTGCCAGCAGCTTTCAGGACATTGACACTGAAGCTTTCTTT. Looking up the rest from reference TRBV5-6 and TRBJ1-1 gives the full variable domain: DAGVTQSPTHLIKTRGQQVTLRCSPKSGHDTVSWYQQALGQGPQFIFQYYEEEERQRGNFPDRFSGHQFPNYSSELNVNALLLGDSALYLCASSFQDIDTEAFFGQGTRLTVV.

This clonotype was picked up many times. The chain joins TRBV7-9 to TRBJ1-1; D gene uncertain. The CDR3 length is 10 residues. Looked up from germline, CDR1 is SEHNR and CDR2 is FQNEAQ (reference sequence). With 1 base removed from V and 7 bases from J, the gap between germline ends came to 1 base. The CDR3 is CASSLVEAFF. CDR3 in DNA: TGTGCCAGCAGCTTAGTTGAAGCTTTCTTT. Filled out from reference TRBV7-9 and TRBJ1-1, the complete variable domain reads DTGVSQNPRHKITKRGQNVTFRCDPISEHNRLYWYRQTLGQGPEFLTYFQNEAQLEKSRLLSDRFSAERPKGSFSTLEIQRTEQGDSAMYLCASSLVEAFFGQGTRLTVV.

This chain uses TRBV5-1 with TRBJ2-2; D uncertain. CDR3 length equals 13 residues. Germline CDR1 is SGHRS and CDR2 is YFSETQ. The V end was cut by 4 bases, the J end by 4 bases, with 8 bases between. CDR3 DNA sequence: TGCGCCAGCAGCCCTCAGTCCACCGGGGAGCTGTTTTTT. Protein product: CASSPQSTGELFF. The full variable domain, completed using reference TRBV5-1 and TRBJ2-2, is KAGVTQTPRYLIKTRGQQVTLSCSPISGHRSVSWYQQTPGQGLQFLFEYFSETQRNKGNFPGRFSGRQFSNSRSEMNVSTLELGDSALYLCASSPQSTGELFFGEGSRLTVL.

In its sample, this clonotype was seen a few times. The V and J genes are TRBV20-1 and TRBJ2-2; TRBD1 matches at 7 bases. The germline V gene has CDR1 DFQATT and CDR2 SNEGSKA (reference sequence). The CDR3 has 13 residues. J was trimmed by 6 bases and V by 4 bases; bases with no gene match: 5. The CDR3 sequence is CSAIYRGSGELFF. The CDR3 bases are TGCAGTGCTATCTACAGGGGATCCGGGGAGCTGTTTTTT.

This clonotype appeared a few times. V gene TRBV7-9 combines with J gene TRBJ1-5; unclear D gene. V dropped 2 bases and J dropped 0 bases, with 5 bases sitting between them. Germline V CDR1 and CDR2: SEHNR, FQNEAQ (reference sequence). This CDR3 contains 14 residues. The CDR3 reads CASSLHNSNQPQHF. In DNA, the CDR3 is TGTGCCAGCAGCTTACACAATAGCAATCAGCCCCAGCATTTT. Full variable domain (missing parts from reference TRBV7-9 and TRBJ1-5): DTGVSQNPRHKITKRGQNVTFRCDPISEHNRLYWYRQTLGQGPEFLTYFQNEAQLEKSRLLSDRFSAERPKGSFSTLEIQRTEQGDSAMYLCASSLHNSNQPQHFGDGTRLSIL.

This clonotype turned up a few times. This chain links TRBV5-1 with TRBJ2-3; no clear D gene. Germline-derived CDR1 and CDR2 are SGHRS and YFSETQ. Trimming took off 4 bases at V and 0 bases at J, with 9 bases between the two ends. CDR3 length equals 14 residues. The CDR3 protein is CASSAEPSTDTQYF. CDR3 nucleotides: TGCGCCAGCAGCGCGGAACCTAGCACAGATACGCAGTATTTT.

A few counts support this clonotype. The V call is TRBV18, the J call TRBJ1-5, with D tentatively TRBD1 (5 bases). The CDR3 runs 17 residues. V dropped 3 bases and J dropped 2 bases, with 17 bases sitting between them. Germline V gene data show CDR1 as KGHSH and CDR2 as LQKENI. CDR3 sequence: CASSPFPRGGGNQPQHF. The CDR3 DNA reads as TGTGCCAGCTCACCCTTCCCGCGGGGCGGGGGCAATCAGCCCCAGCATTTT.

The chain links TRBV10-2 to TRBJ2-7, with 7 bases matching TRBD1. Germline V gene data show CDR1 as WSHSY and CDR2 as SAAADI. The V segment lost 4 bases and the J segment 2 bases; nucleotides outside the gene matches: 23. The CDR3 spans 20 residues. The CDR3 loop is CASSGFSWDSSTALPYEQYF. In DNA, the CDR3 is TGCGCCAGCAGTGGGTTTTCGTGGGACAGCTCGACAGCCCTCCCCTACGAGCAGTACTTC.

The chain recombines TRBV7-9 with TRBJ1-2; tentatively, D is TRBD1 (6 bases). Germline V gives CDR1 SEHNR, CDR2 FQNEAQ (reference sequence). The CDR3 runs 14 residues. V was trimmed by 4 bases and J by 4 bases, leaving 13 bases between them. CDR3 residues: CASSSRTEVYGYTF. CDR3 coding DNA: TGTGCCAGCAGCTCTAGGACAGAAGTCTATGGCTACACCTTC.

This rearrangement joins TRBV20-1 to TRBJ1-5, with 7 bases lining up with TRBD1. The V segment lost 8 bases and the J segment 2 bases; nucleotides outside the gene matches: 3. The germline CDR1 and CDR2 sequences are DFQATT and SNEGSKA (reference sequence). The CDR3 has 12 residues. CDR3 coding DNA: TGCAGTACAACAGGGGGCAATCAGCCCCAGCATTTT. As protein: CSTTGGNQPQHF.

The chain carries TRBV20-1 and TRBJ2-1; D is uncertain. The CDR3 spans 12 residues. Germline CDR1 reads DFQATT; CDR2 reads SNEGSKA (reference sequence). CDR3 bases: TGCAGCGCGGATCCTAACTACAATGAGCAGTTCTTC. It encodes CSADPNYNEQFF.

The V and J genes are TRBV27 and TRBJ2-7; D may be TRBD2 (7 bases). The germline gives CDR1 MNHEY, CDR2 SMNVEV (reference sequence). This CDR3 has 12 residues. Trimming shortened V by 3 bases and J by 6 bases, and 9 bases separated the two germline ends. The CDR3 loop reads CASSFGGLEQYF. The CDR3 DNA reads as TGTGCCAGCAGTTTCGGGGGGCTCGAGCAGTACTTC.

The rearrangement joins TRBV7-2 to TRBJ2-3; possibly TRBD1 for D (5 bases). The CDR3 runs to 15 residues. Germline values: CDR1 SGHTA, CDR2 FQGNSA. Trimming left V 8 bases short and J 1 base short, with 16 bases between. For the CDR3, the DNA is TGTGCCAGCGGACCTAGGGGTTATGGCACAGATACGCAGTATTTT. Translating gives CASGPRGYGTDTQYF. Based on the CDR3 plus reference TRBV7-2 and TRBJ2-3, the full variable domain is GAGVSQSPSNKVTEKGKDVELRCDPISGHTALYWYRQSLGQGLEFLIYFQGNSAPDKSGLPSDRFSAERTGGSVSTLTIQRTQQEDSAVYLCASGPRGYGTDTQYFGPGTRLTVL.

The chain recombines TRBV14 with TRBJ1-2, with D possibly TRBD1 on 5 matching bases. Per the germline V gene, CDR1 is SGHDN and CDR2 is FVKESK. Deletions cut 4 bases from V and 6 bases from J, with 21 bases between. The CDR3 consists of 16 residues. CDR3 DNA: TGTGCCAGCAGCCCTTACGGGACCCCCGCTGGAGATGGCTACACCTTC. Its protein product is CASSPYGTPAGDGYTF.

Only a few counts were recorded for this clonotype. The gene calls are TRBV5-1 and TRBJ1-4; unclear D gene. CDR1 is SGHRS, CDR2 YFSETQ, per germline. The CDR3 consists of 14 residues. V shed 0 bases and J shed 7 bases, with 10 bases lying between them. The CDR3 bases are TGCGCCAGCAGCTTGGAAGGAGTTGGTGAAAAACTGTTTTTT. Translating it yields CASSLEGVGEKLFF. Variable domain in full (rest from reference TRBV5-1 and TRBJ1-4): KAGVTQTPRYLIKTRGQQVTLSCSPISGHRSVSWYQQTPGQGLQFLFEYFSETQRNKGNFPGRFSGRQFSNSRSEMNVSTLELGDSALYLCASSLEGVGEKLFFGSGTQLSVL.

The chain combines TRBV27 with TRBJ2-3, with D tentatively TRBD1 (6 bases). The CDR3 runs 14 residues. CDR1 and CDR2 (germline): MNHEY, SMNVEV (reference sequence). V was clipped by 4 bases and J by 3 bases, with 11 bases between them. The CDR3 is CASSWGPMTDTQYF. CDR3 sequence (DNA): TGTGCCAGCAGTTGGGGGCCAATGACAGATACGCAGTATTTT.